This T cell receptor beta chain was identified during a study of blood T cell repertoires in COVID-19. Across the whole study: PBMCs, B-cell-depleted T cells, or T cells were the source of the cDNA or gDNA that made up the material.

The method was immunoSEQ multiplex PCR; TCRdb's version includes in-frame clones alone and lacks a portion of them. The profile shows some 170,000 clones, roughly 87% of them singletons. After removal of 6 bases from V and 5 bases from J, the junction contained 6 bases not matched to a gene. The CDR3 is 13 residues long. Germline V gives CDR1 LGHDT, CDR2 YNNKEL (reference sequence). The table lists this clone with a count of one. The sequencing input was peripheral blood. The TCR sequence derives from a woman aged 45-59 years with acute or convalescent COVID-19. This sequence joins TRBV3-1 (or the pseudogene TRBV3-2) and TRBJ1-2, with 7 bases fitting TRBD1. The CDR3 nucleotides are TGTGCCAGCAGTCGAGAGGGGGCTTATGGCTACACCTTC. Translated: CASSREGAYGYTF.